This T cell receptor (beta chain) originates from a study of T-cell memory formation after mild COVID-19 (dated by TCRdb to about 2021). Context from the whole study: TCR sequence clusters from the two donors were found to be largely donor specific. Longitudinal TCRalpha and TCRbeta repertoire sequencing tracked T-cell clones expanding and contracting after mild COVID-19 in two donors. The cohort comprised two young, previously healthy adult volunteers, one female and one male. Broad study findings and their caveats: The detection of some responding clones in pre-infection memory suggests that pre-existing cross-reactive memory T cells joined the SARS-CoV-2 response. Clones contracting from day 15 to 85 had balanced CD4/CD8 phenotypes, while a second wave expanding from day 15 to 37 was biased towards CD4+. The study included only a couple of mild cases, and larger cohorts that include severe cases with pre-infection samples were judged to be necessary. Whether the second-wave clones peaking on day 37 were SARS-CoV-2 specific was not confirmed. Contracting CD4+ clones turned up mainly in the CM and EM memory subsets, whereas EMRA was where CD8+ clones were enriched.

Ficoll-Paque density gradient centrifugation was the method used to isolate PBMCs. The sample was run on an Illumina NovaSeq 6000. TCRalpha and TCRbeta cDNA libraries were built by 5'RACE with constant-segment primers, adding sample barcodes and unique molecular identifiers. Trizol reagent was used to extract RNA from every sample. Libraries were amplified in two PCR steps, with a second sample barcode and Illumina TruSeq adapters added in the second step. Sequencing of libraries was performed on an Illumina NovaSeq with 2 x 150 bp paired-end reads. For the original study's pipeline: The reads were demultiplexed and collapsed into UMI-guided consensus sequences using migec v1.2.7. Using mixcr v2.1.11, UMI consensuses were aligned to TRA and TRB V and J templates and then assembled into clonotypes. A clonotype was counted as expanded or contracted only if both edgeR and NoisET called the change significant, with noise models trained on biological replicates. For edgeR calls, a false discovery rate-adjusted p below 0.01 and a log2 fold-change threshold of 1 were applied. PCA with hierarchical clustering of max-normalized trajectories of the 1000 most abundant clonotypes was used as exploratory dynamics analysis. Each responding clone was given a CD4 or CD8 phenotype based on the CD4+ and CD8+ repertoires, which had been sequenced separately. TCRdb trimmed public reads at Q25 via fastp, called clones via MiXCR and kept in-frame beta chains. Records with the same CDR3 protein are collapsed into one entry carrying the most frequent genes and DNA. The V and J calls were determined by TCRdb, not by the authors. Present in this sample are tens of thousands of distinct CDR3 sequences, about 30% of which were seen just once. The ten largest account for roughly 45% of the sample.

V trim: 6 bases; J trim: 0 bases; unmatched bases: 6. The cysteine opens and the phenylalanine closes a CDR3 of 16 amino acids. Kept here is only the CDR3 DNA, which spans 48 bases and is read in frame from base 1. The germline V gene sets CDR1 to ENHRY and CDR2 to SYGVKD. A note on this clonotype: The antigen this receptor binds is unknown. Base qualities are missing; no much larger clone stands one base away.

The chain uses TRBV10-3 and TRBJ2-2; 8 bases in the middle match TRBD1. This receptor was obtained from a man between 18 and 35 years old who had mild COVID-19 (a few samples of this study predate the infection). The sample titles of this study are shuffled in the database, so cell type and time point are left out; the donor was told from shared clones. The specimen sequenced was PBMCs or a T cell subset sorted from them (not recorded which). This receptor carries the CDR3 CAIRGDRSANTGELFF. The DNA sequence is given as TGTGCCATCAGGGGGGACAGGTCCGCGAACACCGGGGAGCTGTTTTTT.